These 4 T cell receptor beta chains originate from one sample sequenced in a study of post-analysis software for immune sequencing data. The study's findings and limits: Controls had lower frequencies than patients of roughly five TRBV segments, which included TRBV5-6, TRBV5-1 and TRBV20-1.

Unique molecular identifiers featured in each of the TCR beta cDNA libraries. A single record per CDR3 protein comes from TCRdb applying MiXCR to the PCR reads. Of 650,000 to 900,000 distinct CDR3 sequences detected, 40% to 55% appear once; the ten largest clones hold roughly 4.5%. These receptors have no identified antigens. The specimen sequenced was blood. The receptors shown here come from a girl between 10 and 17 years old with multiple sclerosis.

V is TRBV3-1 and J is TRBJ2-1; D remains ambiguous. Trimming shortened V by 4 bases and J by 9 bases, and 13 bases separated the two germline ends. This CDR3 is built from 13 residues. Per germline, CDR1 LGHDT and CDR2 YNNKEL (reference sequence). In nucleotides, the CDR3 is TGTGCCAGCAGCCCCAAGGGCCGGTTTGAGCAGTTCTTC. Its translation is CASSPKGRFEQFF.

V usage is TRBV28 and J usage is TRBJ2-7, with TRBD2 as a possible D gene (7 bases). Per germline, CDR1 MDHEN and CDR2 SYDVKM. This CDR3 comprises 13 residues. With 10 bases removed from V and 3 bases from J, the gap between germline ends came to 16 bases. The CDR3 DNA sequence: TGTGCCACCCTGGGGGGGGCCAACTACGAGCAGTACTTC. Amino acid sequence: CATLGGANYEQYF. Using reference TRBV28 and TRBJ2-7 for the parts outside the CDR3, the full variable domain is DVKVTQSSRYLVKRTGEKVFLECVQDMDHENMFWYRQDPGLGLRLIYFSYDVKMKEKGDIPEGYSVSREKKERFSLILESASTNQTSMYLCATLGGANYEQYFGPGTRLTVT.

The chain carries TRBV12-3 or TRBV12-4 and TRBJ2-5; 13 nucleotides agree with TRBD2. The CDR3 runs to 16 residues. V shed 5 bases, J shed 4 bases, and the junction held 7 bases outside the gene matches. The CDR3 loop reads CASSKPGLAGAETQYF. CDR3 DNA: TGTGCCAGCAGTAAACCTGGACTAGCGGGAGCAGAGACCCAGTACTTC.

In its sample, this clonotype was seen a few times. This may come from a read error, since a much larger clone is one base off. The genes are TRBV12-3 or TRBV12-4 and TRBJ2-6, with D possibly being TRBD1 (5 bases). The CDR3 extends over 15 amino acids. CDR3: CASSFTGSGANVRTF. DNA for the CDR3: TGTGCCAGCAGTTTTACAGGCTCTGGGGCCAACGTCCGGACTTTC.